The rows below give T cell receptor beta chains drawn from one sample of a study of CD8 T cells in ankylosing spondylitis. TCRdb re-analysed the 5' RACE reads in MiXCR, keeping a single row per CDR3 protein. The sample includes fewer than 500,000 distinct CDR3 sequences, 25% to 30% of them seen just once. The material sequenced was blood, either unsorted or a sorted T cell fraction (not recorded which). Receptors originate from a male donor with ankylosing spondylitis. Each CDR3 is given with its conserved first and last residue.

cdr3_aa | j_call | v_call
CASSTPAGYNQPQHF | TRBJ1-5 | TRBV19
CASSFRDLLPEGQFF | TRBJ2-1 | TRBV12-3/TRBV12-4
CTSSPPTETQYF | TRBJ2-5 | TRBV18
CSAEWGGDEKLFF | TRBJ1-4 | TRBV20-1
CATSDPAGTGETQYF | TRBJ2-5 | TRBV24-1
CATSRDEGAWETQYF | TRBJ2-5 | TRBV15
CASSYTSGSSYNKQFF | TRBJ2-1 | TRBV6-5
CASSSTGGSNEKLFF | TRBJ1-4 | TRBV7-2
CASSSGGGNSYNSPLHF | TRBJ1-6 | TRBV7-9
CASSQDRTSGRAGNEQFF | TRBJ2-1 | TRBV4-2
CASSLARGALRAQDTQYF | TRBJ2-3 | TRBV7-2
CASSLGQGVIQYF | TRBJ2-4 | TRBV7-2
CSARDLVAGADTQYF | TRBJ2-3 | TRBV20-1
CASSYKVGGGRGYEQYF | TRBJ2-7 | TRBV11-2
CSAGKRQGKYF | TRBJ2-7 | TRBV20-1
CASSLVVAGPEAFF | TRBJ1-1 | TRBV5-1
CASSEAVLAGVGDTQYF | TRBJ2-3 | TRBV6-1
CASRVQGSYNEQFF | TRBJ2-1 | TRBV12-3/TRBV12-4
CASSSTGFGANVLTF | TRBJ2-6 | TRBV27
CASSSPEGASYEQYF | TRBJ2-7 | TRBV6-5
CSARDLGRGGNQPQHF | TRBJ1-5 | TRBV20-1
CASSYSGGRNGEQFF | TRBJ2-1 | TRBV6-5
CATSVGAPGTRQETQYF | TRBJ2-5 | TRBV24-1
CAWNTGRSGNTEAFF | TRBJ1-1 | TRBV30
CASSLDRTGQETQYF | TRBJ2-5 | TRBV11-2
CASSQEYSGYRNEQFF | TRBJ2-1 | TRBV3-1
CASSHGVKNTEAFF | TRBJ1-1 | TRBV3-1
CASSQWGGITEAFF | TRBJ1-1 | TRBV14
CASSRREMNTEAFF | TRBJ1-1 | TRBV5-1
CASSQGDVSNQPQHF | TRBJ1-5 | TRBV4-1
CASSSWTSGGGTDTQYF | TRBJ2-3 | TRBV7-2
CASSRGETALQPQHF | TRBJ1-5 | TRBV12-3/TRBV12-4
CASSGGLAGKETQYF | TRBJ2-5 | TRBV5-1
CASSLGLAPSYEQYF | TRBJ2-7 | TRBV5-5
CASSQADSYYGYTF | TRBJ1-2 | TRBV3-1
CASRTDLNQPQHF | TRBJ1-5 | TRBV12-3/TRBV12-4
CASSEGGGETEAFF | TRBJ1-1 | TRBV2
CASSMDSRFGPLHF | TRBJ1-6 | TRBV7-6
CASSLVGTGLHEQFF | TRBJ2-1 | TRBV7-2
CASSQDHGGGMNTEAFF | TRBJ1-1 | TRBV14
CASSQYKDQPQHF | TRBJ1-5 | TRBV18
CASSLNKGGTGQFF | TRBJ2-1 | TRBV11-2